This TCR beta chain originates from a study of blood T cells in healthy people across ages (dated by TCRdb to between 2015 and 2017). Turning to the overall study: In model experiments, template switching captured about one uniquely barcoded TCR beta cDNA molecule for every two T cells. The donors were split into four age groups: young (average approximately 16 years), middle-aged (about 40), aged (roughly 68) and long-lived (82). The study analyzed two additional independent replicas of 1 million unique cDNA reads from the same blood draw for two donors, one aged 18 to 29 and one aged 80 or older. Using deep sequencing normalized with unique cDNA molecular identifiers, the study measured how TCR beta repertoire diversity changes with age. Donors of different ages were randomly distributed across sequencing lanes to avoid experimental bias. What the research found in general, with its limitations: Observed TCR beta diversity correlated strongly with the percentage of naive T cells measured by flow cytometry. Donor CMV infection status was unknown, potentially confounding age-related changes in expanded clonotypes. Since profiling was done on bulk unsorted PBMCs, naive and antigen-experienced compartments could not be conclusively compared. Estimates of total diversity based on one million sequenced T cells were considered lower bounds and underestimates. Observed TCR beta diversity per million T cells fell roughly linearly with age, and a significant reduction was already apparent by age around 40. Compared with the aged group, the long-lived group had more naive CD4+ T cells, fewer expanded clones and increased TCR diversity, a pattern suggesting age selection.

Donors were under 40 systemically healthy Caucasian individuals from Russia aged roughly 6 to 95 years. Ten milliliters of peripheral blood were collected from each donor into EDTA-treated Vacutainer tubes. Ficoll-Paque density-gradient centrifugation was used to isolate PBMCs, with at least 7 million per sample. Trizol reagent was used to extract total RNA from the PBMCs, yielding at least 5.5 micrograms per sample. Naive CD45RAhigh/CD27high T cell percentages were measured by flow cytometry on a PBMC aliquot from every donor. Library preparation was by 5' RACE. The instrument given in TCRdb is Illumina HiSeq 2500. A second PCR of about 6 to 11 cycles was run with a J-beta primer mix and a sample-barcoded 5' primer. A template-switch 5' adaptor carrying 12 random nucleotides introduced a unique molecular identifier onto each TCR beta cDNA molecule. Each sample yielded at least 2.5 million CDR3-containing paired-end reads. All of the RNA was converted into first-strand cDNA using the Mint cDNA synthesis kit, with a TRBC-specific oligonucleotide serving as the primer. All cDNA was treated with uracil-DNA glycosylase and then went through a first 18-cycle PCR with the universal primers M1SS and BC2_uni_R. Per the source publication's procedure: For normalization, 1 million high-quality reads were randomly selected from each sample, with every read carrying a distinct molecular identifier. Reads with shared molecular identifiers were discarded instead of being binned into consensus sequences. MiTCR, set to a Q25 quality threshold and the strictest error-elimination algorithm, was used for CDR3 identification, clonotype clustering and error correction. A nonparametric unseen species model with Euler transformation was used to estimate a lower bound on total TCR beta diversity. TCRdb applied fastp at Q25 and MiXCR to the public reads, then kept only in-frame beta chains. Entries that share a CDR3 protein sequence are merged under the most common genes and DNA. The V and J calls come from TCRdb's annotation, not from the publication. Counted in this sample were approximately 1.5 million distinct CDR3 sequences; roughly 30% of them appeared once. The leading ten clones occupy 11% of the sample.

Note on this clonotype: What antigen it recognizes has not been identified. Just one base apart from a much larger clone, this may be a read error. The DNA is omitted, as the CDR3 cannot be located on it reliably, and the CDR3 follows TCRdb's listing.

The CDR1 and CDR2 encoded by the germline V gene are SQVTM and ANQGSEA. Measured from the cysteine to the phenylalanine, the CDR3 is 15 residues long. This receptor was obtained from a woman in her 30s in good health. The chain joins TRBV29-1 to TRBJ2-4; TRBD1 is taken as the D call from the table, unchecked against the DNA. The sample taken for sequencing was blood. The CDR3 region: CSVGGGSMAKNIQHF.